The 25 T cell receptor beta chains reported below all come from one sample, sequenced in a study of spatial heterogeneity in lung cancer. TCRdb processed the 5' RACE reads anew with MiXCR; each CDR3 protein has one entry. The table has tens of thousands of distinct CDR3 sequences, roughly 12% seen once. The time point: blood at routine non-recurrence follow-up after resection. The material was PBMCs, obtained at follow-up. The source is a male donor with early-stage non-small cell lung cancer.

This sequence joins TRBV3-1 and TRBJ2-7, with 8 positions matching TRBD1. This CDR3 region has 16 residues. With 4 bases clipped from V and 2 bases from J, the junction kept 10 bases outside the gene matches. Germline lookup yields CDR1 LGHDT and CDR2 YNNKEL (reference sequence). The CDR3, as DNA: TGTGCCAGCAGCCCAAACGGGAGACAGGGGACCTACGAGCAGTACTTC. Translating gives CASSPNGRQGTYEQYF.

V usage is TRBV20-1 and J usage is TRBJ1-4; D not resolved. Per germline, CDR1 DFQATT and CDR2 SNEGSKA (reference sequence). The CDR3 runs to 12 residues. Between the trimmed V and J ends, which lost 1 base and 5 bases, there was a span of 5 bases. In DNA, the CDR3 is TGCAGTGCTAGAGGACTGAATGAAAAACTGTTTTTT. Its protein is CSARGLNEKLFF.

This clonotype has at least ten counts. The chain recombines TRBV7-2 with TRBJ2-1; 10 bases fit TRBD2. In germline, CDR1 is SGHTA, CDR2 FQGNSA. Trimming took 5 bases from V and 4 from J; bases not matched to a gene: 5. This CDR3 spans 15 amino acids. The CDR3 DNA is TGTGCCAGCAGCCCAGGACTAGCGGAGTACAATGAGCAGTTCTTC. Its translation: CASSPGLAEYNEQFF.

This clonotype was detected many times. V is TRBV14 and J is TRBJ2-7; TRBD1 matches 7 bases. CDR1 is SGHDN and CDR2 is FVKESK in the germline V gene. J gave up 4 bases and V 4 bases, and 4 bases lay outside the gene matches. CDR3 length equals 13 residues. CDR3 DNA sequence: TGTGCCAGCAGCCTCAAACAGGGGTACGAGCAGTACTTC. It specifies CASSLKQGYEQYF.

The chain couples TRBV20-1 to TRBJ2-1; 7 bases match TRBD2. The length of the CDR3 is 15 residues. CDR1 DFQATT and CDR2 SNEGSKA come from the germline V gene (reference sequence). Trimming took 3 bases from V and 5 from J; bases not matched to a gene: 10. The DNA for the CDR3 is TGCAGTGCTAGTGAGGTGGGAGGGTTCCACAATGAGCAGTTCTTC. It yields the protein CSASEVGGFHNEQFF.

This rearrangement joins TRBV14 to TRBJ2-7; 14 bases align to TRBD2. The germline CDR1 and CDR2 sequences are SGHDN and FVKESK. The V segment lost 2 bases and the J segment 3 bases; nucleotides outside the gene matches: 3. The CDR3 spans 16 residues. This CDR3 reads CASSQFGLAGGYEQYF. CDR3 bases: TGTGCCAGCAGCCAATTTGGACTAGCGGGAGGCTACGAGCAGTACTTC.

There are many counts of this clonotype. V and J are TRBV18 and TRBJ1-2; weak D call: TRBD1 (6 bases). Germline V gene sequence: CDR1 KGHSH, CDR2 LQKENI. The germline V and J ends were trimmed by 0 bases and 2 bases, with 13 bases remaining between them. The CDR3 extends over 16 amino acids. CDR3 protein: CASSPPTLGQNYGYTF. The CDR3 DNA follows: TGTGCCAGCTCACCACCTACTCTAGGACAGAACTATGGCTACACCTTC.

J is TRBJ2-3 and V is TRBV5-4; D possibly corresponds to TRBD1 (5 bases). Trimming removed 2 bases from V and 4 bases from J, with 17 bases in between. CDR1 and CDR2 from the germline V gene are SGHNT and YYREEE (reference sequence). This CDR3 contains 16 residues. The CDR3 is CASSFPRQGGSDTQYF. In nucleotides, the CDR3 is TGTGCCAGCAGCTTTCCGCGGCAGGGCGGCTCAGATACGCAGTATTTT. Variable domain in full (rest from reference TRBV5-4 and TRBJ2-3): ETGVTQSPTHLIKTRGQQVTLRCSSQSGHNTVSWYQQALGQGPQFIFQYYREEENGRGNFPPRFSGLQFPNYSSELNVNALELDDSALYLCASSFPRQGGSDTQYFGPGTRLTVL.

The sample holds many counts of this clonotype. This chain joins TRBV20-1 and TRBJ1-1; TRBD1 matches at 9 bases. CDR1 DFQATT and CDR2 SNEGSKA come from the germline V gene (reference sequence). V shed 8 bases, J shed 3 bases, and the junction held 7 bases outside the gene matches. The CDR3 length is 13 residues. CDR3 DNA: TGCAGTCATCAAGGACAGGGGTACACTGAAGCTTTCTTT. Encoded protein: CSHQGQGYTEAFF.

Ten or more counts support this clonotype. The chain joins TRBV27 to TRBJ1-1; 8 nucleotides agree with TRBD1. Germline CDR1 and CDR2: MNHEY and SMNVEV (reference sequence). V lost 4 bases and J lost 3; bases outside the gene matches: 4. This CDR3 is built from 14 residues. The CDR3 sequence: CASSSQGDYTEAFF. CDR3 in DNA: TGTGCCAGCAGTTCACAGGGGGACTACACTGAAGCTTTCTTT.

This clonotype was detected a few times. The chain joins TRBV20-1 to TRBJ2-3, with 7 bases aligning to TRBD2. The CDR3 runs 16 residues. V shed 0 bases and J 8 bases; nucleotides not matched to a gene: 14. Germline V CDR1 and CDR2: DFQATT, SNEGSKA (reference sequence). CDR3 protein: CSARDTSANSQVTQYF. Written as DNA, the CDR3 is TGCAGTGCTAGAGACACTAGCGCCAACTCCCAAGTTACGCAGTATTTT.

J is TRBJ2-7 and V is TRBV27, with 8 bases matching TRBD1. J lost 5 bases, V lost 6 bases, and 15 bases had no gene match. CDR3 size: 16 residues. Germline V lookup: CDR1 MNHEY, CDR2 SMNVEV (reference sequence). The CDR3, as DNA: TGTGCCAGCAGACCCTCCCGGACAGGGCTAATCGACGAGCAGTACTTC. Its translation: CASRPSRTGLIDEQYF.

The genes are TRBV24-1 and TRBJ1-5; D unresolved. Germline CDR1 and CDR2: KGHDR and SFDVKD. V shed 2 bases and J shed 10 bases, with 14 bases lying between them. CDR3 length: 14 residues. The CDR3 DNA is TGTGCCACCAGTGATTCCCGGAGTATCAGACCCCAGCATTTT. Amino acids: CATSDSRSIRPQHF.

Ten or more counts support this clonotype. V gene TRBV2 combines with J gene TRBJ2-5; D gene uncertain. CDR1 is SNHLY and CDR2 is FYNNEI in the germline V gene. V was cut by 2 bases and J by 3 bases, with 13 bases left in between. This CDR3 contains 15 residues. For the CDR3, the DNA is TGTGCCAGCAGTGAATTAGTTCTCCTCAAAGAGACCCAGTACTTC. As protein: CASSELVLLKETQYF.

This clonotype was detected ten times or more. The chain carries TRBV6-2 or TRBV6-3 and TRBJ1-6; 8 bases are a match to TRBD1. Per the germline V gene, CDR1 is MNHEY and CDR2 is SVGEGT. This CDR3 has 17 amino acids. J lost 0 bases, V lost 6 bases, and 7 bases had no gene match. The CDR3 DNA reads as TGTGCCAGCAGCCACGACAGGGGAAGCTCCTATAATTCACCCCTCCACTTT. Its translation is CASSHDRGSSYNSPLHF.

The chain employs TRBV5-4 and TRBJ2-3, with 11 bases aligning to TRBD2. The CDR3 has 15 amino acids. V lost 4 bases and J lost 6; bases outside the gene matches: 7. Germline CDR1 SGHNT, CDR2 YYREEE (reference sequence). Here the CDR3 reads CASSLRLAGSDTQYF. Written as DNA, the CDR3 is TGTGCCAGCAGCCTTAGACTAGCGGGGTCGGATACGCAGTATTTT.

J is TRBJ1-1 and V is TRBV20-1; D not resolved. The length of the CDR3 is 14 residues. The V gene's germline CDR1 is DFQATT and CDR2 SNEGSKA (reference sequence). The ends were cut back, 2 bases at V and 3 bases at J, with 13 bases in the middle. The CDR3 bases are TGCAGTGCTAGAATCCAAGGAGATTACACTGAAGCTTTCTTT. This encodes CSARIQGDYTEAFF.

The V gene is TRBV4-1, the J gene TRBJ1-1; no clear D. This CDR3 contains 14 residues. CDR1 and CDR2 (germline): MGHRA, YSYEKL. The V end was cut by 1 base, the J end by 6 bases, with 12 bases between. CDR3 DNA sequence: TGCGCCAGCAGCCAAGGCCCGGGGTTGGCTGAAGCTTTCTTT. The encoded protein is CASSQGPGLAEAFF.

A few counts support this clonotype. The rearrangement links TRBV5-1 to TRBJ2-5, with TRBD1 matching over 11 bases. Germline values: CDR1 SGHRS, CDR2 YFSETQ. The CDR3 spans 16 residues. J gave up 0 bases and V 4 bases, and 5 bases lay outside the gene matches. This CDR3 reads CASSHGQGAYQETQYF. The CDR3 nucleotides are TGCGCCAGCAGCCACGGACAGGGGGCATACCAAGAGACCCAGTACTTC.

V and J are TRBV4-3 and TRBJ2-7; D possibly corresponds to TRBD2 (5 bases). The CDR3 runs to 13 residues. Germline V CDR1 and CDR2: LGHNA, YSLEER. The V end lost 3 bases, the J end lost 3 bases, and 9 bases lay between the germline ends. DNA of the CDR3: TGCGCCAGCAGCCACGGACTGAGCTACGAGCAGTACTTC. Translation: CASSHGLSYEQYF.

The chain couples TRBV9 to TRBJ2-5; 8 bases fit TRBD2. Germline V gives CDR1 SGDLS, CDR2 YYNGEE. The junction had 7 bases not matched to a gene; V was cut back by 4 bases and J by 5 bases. There are 14 residues in the CDR3. The CDR3 loop is CASSPPGGGETQYF. The DNA for the CDR3 is TGTGCCAGCAGCCCCCCAGGCGGGGGGGAGACCCAGTACTTC.

This clonotype came up a few times. CDR3 sequence (DNA): TGTGCCAGCAGCCAAGACAGGTTCGGGAAGTTCTTC. Translation gives CASSQDRFGKFF. This rearrangement joins TRBV6-2 or TRBV6-3 to TRBJ2-1, with D perhaps matching TRBD1 (6 bases). V lost 6 bases and J 14 bases, leaving 17 bases between the germline ends. Per germline, CDR1 MNHEY and CDR2 SVGEGT. This CDR3 is 12 amino acids long.

J is TRBJ2-7 and V is TRBV12-3 or TRBV12-4; D might be TRBD2 (6 bases). The CDR3 runs to 14 residues. The V gene lost 7 bases and the J gene lost 4 bases, with 17 bases spanning the gap. The CDR3, as DNA: TGTGCCAGCAAGGCGGGACGGAAAACATACGAGCAGTACTTC. Its translation is CASKAGRKTYEQYF.

This clonotype has ten or more counts. J is TRBJ2-3 and V is TRBV7-3; D possibly corresponds to TRBD2 (7 bases). CDR1 is SGHTA, CDR2 FQGTGA, per germline. V was pared by 7 bases and J by 0 bases, with 14 bases between. CDR3 length equals 15 residues. The CDR3 bases are TGTGCCAGCACCCCGAGGGGGGGGAGCACAGATACGCAGTATTTT. Translated, it gives CASTPRGGSTDTQYF.

In this sample, this clonotype turned up many times. V gene TRBV15 combines with J gene TRBJ1-2; TRBD1 is a possible D gene (6 bases). From germline, CDR1 is LNHNV and CDR2 YYDKDF (reference sequence). V was shortened by 1 base and J by 4 bases, with 13 bases between the two germline ends. This CDR3 spans 15 amino acids. The CDR3 loop is CATSRGGTSTYGYTF. In DNA form, the CDR3 reads TGTGCCACCAGCAGAGGCGGGACATCGACCTATGGCTACACCTTC.